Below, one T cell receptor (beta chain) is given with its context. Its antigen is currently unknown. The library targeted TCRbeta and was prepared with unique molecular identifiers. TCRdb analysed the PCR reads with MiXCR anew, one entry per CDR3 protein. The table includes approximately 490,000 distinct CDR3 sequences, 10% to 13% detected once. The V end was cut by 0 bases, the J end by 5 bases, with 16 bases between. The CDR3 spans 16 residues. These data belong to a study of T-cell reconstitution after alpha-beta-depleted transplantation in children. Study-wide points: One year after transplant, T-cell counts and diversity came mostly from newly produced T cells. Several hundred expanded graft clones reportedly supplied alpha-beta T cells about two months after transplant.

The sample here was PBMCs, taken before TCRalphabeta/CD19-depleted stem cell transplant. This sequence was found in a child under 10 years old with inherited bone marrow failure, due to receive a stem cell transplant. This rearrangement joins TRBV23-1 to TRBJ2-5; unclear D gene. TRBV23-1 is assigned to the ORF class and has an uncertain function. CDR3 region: CASSQSGRPARETQYF. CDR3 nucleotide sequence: TGCGCCAGCAGTCAATCGGGCCGCCCCGCGCGGGAGACCCAGTACTTC.